These T cell receptor beta chains were read from a single sample in a study of T cell responses to AZD1222 COVID-19 vaccine. TCRdb's copy holds only in-frame clones and misses some; the assay was immunoSEQ multiplex PCR. Among roughly 100,000 clones listed, 88% were seen once. Sequenced here: peripheral blood, sampled on day 0 of AZD1222 vaccination. Receptors were obtained from an adult in good health. Each CDR3 is given with its conserved first and last residue.

>TRBV7-2|TRBJ1-6
CASSQRGFSSPLHF
>TRBV4-1|TRBJ1-2
CASSPRLQSGTATYGYTF
>TRBV6-4|TRBJ2-3
CASTDRTSGKTDTQYF
>TRBV25-1|TRBJ1-3
CASGGNTIYF
>TRBV5-8|TRBJ1-6
CASSATGSSYNSPLHF
>TRBV28|TRBJ2-7
CASSLSEGYEQYF
>TRBV7-2|TRBJ1-4
CASSGRLGHDEKLFF
>TRBV15|TRBJ1-5
CATSRADQPQHF
>TRBV15|TRBJ1-5
CATSRDTGKGQPQHF
>TRBV2|TRBJ1-1
CASSDAGQEAFF
>TRBV5-1|TRBJ1-1
CASSPHPTGRDTEAFF
>TRBV9|TRBJ2-2
CASSAGQEQTGELFF
>TRBV21-1|TRBJ1-2
CASTSRRVYGYTF
>TRBV28|TRBJ2-2
CASSTETGELFF
>TRBV12-3/TRBV12-4|TRBJ2-3
CASSLRLADTQYF
>TRBV5-6|TRBJ1-3
CASSLASGLLGNTIYF
>TRBV18|TRBJ2-7
CASSPRPSGSPYEQYF
>TRBV20-1|TRBJ2-5
CSAGSLGTQYF
>TRBV19|TRBJ2-7
CASSAFGQDYEQYF
>TRBV19|TRBJ2-7
CASNPTGGDEQYF
>TRBV5-1|TRBJ2-1
CASSAGTSGSLYNEQFF
>TRBV11-3|TRBJ2-3
CASSPGQGAYTDTQYF
>TRBV2|TRBJ1-2
CASGRMTGINYGYTF
>TRBV7-9|TRBJ2-1
CASSSTRDRIYNEQFF
>TRBV19|TRBJ2-7
CASSIDPGRTYEQYF
>TRBV27|TRBJ1-6
CASSSPGLNSPLHF
>TRBV10-1|TRBJ1-1
CASSEGRGVGTEAFF
>TRBV6-1|TRBJ1-6
CASSELSARDNSPLHF
>TRBV6-5|TRBJ2-5
CASSYSRDSQETQYF
>TRBV25-1|TRBJ2-7
CASSELETTTYEQYF
>TRBV18|TRBJ2-1
CASSPSSRTLNEQFF
>TRBV5-1|TRBJ2-3
CASSHTSGRASGTDTQYF
>TRBV6-1|TRBJ2-5
CASSEGLGGPETQYF
>TRBV9|TRBJ2-3
CASSVRADTQYF
>TRBV6-2/TRBV6-3|TRBJ2-5
CASSREKQKYQETQYF
>TRBV7-2|TRBJ1-1
CASSLQGARTEAFF
>TRBV27|TRBJ1-6
CASMEMWGEGEYNSPLHF
>TRBV2|TRBJ1-3
CASGQGGNTIYF
>TRBV6-2/TRBV6-3|TRBJ2-7
CASSGQGYEQYF
>TRBV5-1|TRBJ1-2
CASSLGTGDGYTF
>TRBV9|TRBJ2-2
CASSVVSGELFF
>TRBV19|TRBJ2-6
CASIQLAGGRGANVLTF
>TRBV7-9|TRBJ1-1
CASSAPGQGFGTEAFF
>TRBV6-5|TRBJ1-5
CASSSLQGRQPQHF
>TRBV5-1|TRBJ2-5
CASVTGTGAPETQYF
>TRBV29-1|TRBJ2-2
CSVIRGNTGELFF
>TRBV28|TRBJ2-7
CASSNFDGDSYEQYF
>TRBV2|TRBJ1-6
CASSSERWDTESPLHF
>TRBV6-2/TRBV6-3|TRBJ2-5
CASSTPSGRTQETQYF
>TRBV11-3|TRBJ2-7
CASSLAGGHEQYF
>TRBV6-2/TRBV6-3|TRBJ2-4
CASSYRGRRAVQYF
>TRBV11-2|TRBJ1-2
CASSSTGFSNYGYTF
>TRBV7-3|TRBJ1-2
CASSPGGQAIYGYTF
>TRBV7-2|TRBJ2-1
CASSLLQRGREQFF
>TRBV5-5|TRBJ1-2
CASSLTSRHYGYTF
>TRBV6-2/TRBV6-3|TRBJ1-2
CASSYPPAGFGAGYTF
>TRBV4-2|TRBJ2-1
CASSLGRASGIVNEQFF
>TRBV2|TRBJ2-3
CASRIYASTDTQYF
>TRBV3-1/TRBV3-2|TRBJ1-2
CASSRGTGDRGYTF